The 30 T cell receptor beta chains below were found in one sample sequenced in a study of neurological immune-mediated disorders. Described time point: longitudinal time-point 1 (baseline). MiXCR was run by TCRdb on the 5' RACE reads, yielding one entry per CDR3 protein. The sample has roughly 75,000 distinct CDR3 sequences; about an eighth are singletons. The sequenced sample was PBMCs. These receptors originate from a female donor with HTLV-1-associated myelopathy (HAM/TSP).

This clonotype has at least ten counts. This sequence joins TRBV20-1 and TRBJ2-1; D is possibly TRBD2 (7 bases). There are 14 residues in the CDR3. CDR1 is DFQATT, CDR2 SNEGSKA, per germline (reference sequence). The germline V and J ends were trimmed by 3 bases and 3 bases, with 12 bases remaining between them. CDR3 bases: TGCAGTGCTAGGAGGGGGGGGGTCTACAATGAGCAGTTCTTC. Translating gives CSARRGGVYNEQFF.

This clonotype was observed many times. This chain connects TRBV5-1 to TRBJ2-1; no firm D call. The CDR3 covers 15 residues. V was trimmed by 4 bases and J by 0 bases, leaving 11 bases between them. The germline V gene encodes CDR1 SGHRS and CDR2 YFSETQ. CDR3 in DNA: TGCGCCAGCAGCCTAGACACGGCCTCCTACAATGAGCAGTTCTTC. This codes for CASSLDTASYNEQFF. Supplemented by reference TRBV5-1 and TRBJ2-1, the full variable domain reads KAGVTQTPRYLIKTRGQQVTLSCSPISGHRSVSWYQQTPGQGLQFLFEYFSETQRNKGNFPGRFSGRQFSNSRSEMNVSTLELGDSALYLCASSLDTASYNEQFFGPGTRLTVL.

This clonotype has at least ten counts. This rearrangement joins TRBV9 to TRBJ2-1, with 8 bases aligning to TRBD2. The J segment lost 3 bases and the V segment lost 0 bases, leaving 8 bases of the junction unmatched. CDR3 length equals 17 residues. The germline V gene has CDR1 SGDLS and CDR2 YYNGEE. The CDR3 DNA reads TGTGCCAGCAGCGTAGCTGGGGCGGGGGGAAACTACAATGAGCAGTTCTTC. Translation gives CASSVAGAGGNYNEQFF.

This clonotype occurred many times. This rearrangement joins TRBV5-1 to TRBJ2-7; weak D call: TRBD1 (5 bases). V was cut by 2 bases and J by 1 base, with 7 bases left in between. There are 13 residues in the CDR3. The V gene's germline CDR1 is SGHRS and CDR2 YFSETQ. CDR3 amino acids: CASSLRQSYEQYF. Here the CDR3 DNA reads TGCGCCAGCAGCTTACGACAGTCCTACGAGCAGTACTTC.

This clonotype has at least ten counts. The rearrangement uses TRBV6-6 and TRBJ2-7; a weak D match, TRBD1 (7 bases). CDR1 is MNHNY, CDR2 SVGAGI, per germline (reference sequence). The CDR3 is 13 amino acids. V lost 2 bases and J lost 6, with 11 bases in between. The chain's CDR3 is CASSYQGEAEQYF. In DNA, the CDR3 is TGTGCCAGCAGTTACCAGGGGGAGGCCGAGCAGTACTTC.

Many counts were recorded for this clonotype. The chain combines TRBV27 with TRBJ2-7; D not certain. Germline V lookup: CDR1 MNHEY, CDR2 SMNVEV (reference sequence). The ends were cut back, 6 bases at V and 6 bases at J, with 12 bases in the middle. This CDR3 comprises 12 residues. The CDR3 DNA reads as TGTGCCAGCAGCTCGGCCTATTCCGAGCAGTACTTC. This encodes CASSSAYSEQYF.

The table lists this clonotype with many counts. Here the CDR3 DNA reads TGCGCCAGCAGCCCGGCGACAGTGAACACTGAAGCTTTCTTT. Translated, it gives CASSPATVNTEAFF. This chain uses TRBV5-1 with TRBJ1-1; D is possibly TRBD1 (5 bases). This CDR3 has 14 residues. From germline, CDR1 is SGHRS and CDR2 YFSETQ. V lost 4 bases and J lost 0, with 10 bases in between.

This clonotype was observed at least ten times. The CDR3, as DNA: TGCAGTGCTACCTTGAAGGGCCCCACCACTGAAGCTTTCTTT. This codes for CSATLKGPTTEAFF. The chain recombines TRBV20-1 with TRBJ1-1; D gene ambiguous. V lost 4 bases, J lost 4 bases, and 16 bases lay in between. CDR3 length: 14 residues. Germline CDR1 DFQATT, CDR2 SNEGSKA (reference sequence).

To note about this clonotype: A much larger clone differs by one base, so this may be a read error. V and J are TRBV12-3 or TRBV12-4 and TRBJ2-2; D remains unclear. CDR3 length: 17 amino acids. The V end was cut by 8 bases, the J end by 0 bases, with 19 bases between. This chain's CDR3 is CASHPITGHANTGELFF. DNA of the CDR3: TGTGCCAGCCATCCCATAACCGGGCACGCGAACACCGGGGAGCTGTTTTTT.

Points on this clonotype: A much larger clone lies a single base off, so this may be a read error. The chain uses TRBV4-1 and TRBJ2-6; weak D call: TRBD1 (5 bases). CDR1 MGHRA and CDR2 YSYEKL come from the germline V gene. The CDR3 sequence is 15 residues long. CDR3 nucleotide sequence: TGCGCCAGCAGCTCGGGCCTTTCTGGGGCCAACGTCCAGACTTTC. Its protein product is CASSSGLSGANVQTF.

This clonotype has ten or more counts. The chain has TRBV10-3 and TRBJ2-3; D gene unclear. V was clipped by 2 bases and J by 3 bases, with 9 bases between them. Germline loops: CDR1 ENHRY, CDR2 SYGVKD. The CDR3 spans 14 residues. The CDR3 DNA sequence: TGTGCCATCAGTGAGCCGCTACAAACAGATACGCAGTATTTT. Its translation: CAISEPLQTDTQYF.

This clonotype was detected ten times or more. The V gene is TRBV20-1, the J gene TRBJ1-1; tentatively, D is TRBD1 (5 bases). This CDR3 has 12 amino acids. V lost 1 base and J 6 bases, leaving 9 bases between the germline ends. The germline CDR1 and CDR2 sequences are DFQATT and SNEGSKA (reference sequence). CDR3 sequence (DNA): TGCAGTGCTAGAGCTGGGGCCGCTGAAGCTTTCTTT. Its translation is CSARAGAAEAFF.

This clonotype was detected ten times or more. The V and J genes are TRBV29-1 and TRBJ2-7, with D unclear. CDR1 and CDR2 from the germline V gene are SQVTM and ANQGSEA. The CDR3 is 12 amino acids. V gave up 4 bases and J gave up 0 bases, with 7 bases separating them. In DNA, the CDR3 is TGCAGCGTTGGAGGCCACTCCTACGAGCAGTACTTC. Translation: CSVGGHSYEQYF.

This clonotype was seen a single time. At one end the junction does not follow the germline gene, possibly because of a read error. The genes are TRBV7-8 and TRBJ2-6; D possibly corresponds to TRBD1 (5 bases). Germline V gene data show CDR1 as SGHVS and CDR2 as FQNEAQ. This CDR3 comprises 15 residues. The CDR3 here is CASRNSGTGANVMNF. CDR3 nucleotide sequence: TGTGCCAGCAGGAACTCGGGTACTGGGGCCAACGTCATGAATTTC.

This clonotype has a count of ten or more. The J gene is TRBJ2-2, the V gene TRBV9, with TRBD2 matching over 7 bases. This CDR3 comprises 16 residues. The V gene's germline CDR1 is SGDLS and CDR2 YYNGEE. The J segment lost 1 base and the V segment lost 0 bases, leaving 3 bases of the junction unmatched. The CDR3 nucleotides are TGTGCCAGCAGCGTAGCATCGGGGGGGAACACCGGGGAGCTGTTTTTT. Its protein product is CASSVASGGNTGELFF.

This clonotype was found many times. The rearrangement joins TRBV24-1 to TRBJ2-1, with TRBD2 matching over 11 bases. The trim removed 4 bases at V and 7 bases at J, leaving 5 bases unmatched. CDR3 size: 15 residues. Germline lookup yields CDR1 KGHDR and CDR2 SFDVKD. The CDR3 DNA is TGTGCCACCAGTGACCGACTAGCGGGGAGGAATGAGCAGTTCTTC. Encoded protein: CATSDRLAGRNEQFF.

In this sample, this clonotype turned up many times. V gene TRBV6-2 or TRBV6-3 combines with J gene TRBJ2-7; a possible D gene is TRBD2 (6 bases). Trimming removed 3 bases from V and 0 bases from J, with 15 bases in between. This CDR3 has 16 amino acids. Germline V gene sequence: CDR1 MNHEY, CDR2 SVGEGT. DNA for the CDR3: TGTGCCAGCAGTTATCCCCTAGCGCTGAACTCCTACGAGCAGTACTTC. Its protein is CASSYPLALNSYEQYF.

This clonotype was found many times. The chain couples TRBV4-2 to TRBJ2-3; tentatively, D is TRBD1 (5 bases). From germline, CDR1 is LGHNA and CDR2 YNFKEQ. There are 16 residues in the CDR3. Trimming pared 0 bases from V and 3 bases from J, leaving 13 bases between. CDR3 sequence: CASSQEDRGKTDTQYF. The DNA of the CDR3 is TGTGCCAGCAGCCAAGAGGATAGGGGCAAAACAGATACGCAGTATTTT.

The chain carries TRBV5-1 and TRBJ2-1, with 11 bases lining up with TRBD1. CDR1 and CDR2 (germline): SGHRS, YFSETQ. V dropped 6 bases and J dropped 3; count of bases not matched to a gene: 8. This CDR3 has 16 residues. The CDR3 DNA is TGCGCCAGCACCGAAAGGACAGGGGGCAGCTACAATGAGCAGTTCTTC. Translating it yields CASTERTGGSYNEQFF.

This rearrangement joins TRBV11-2 to TRBJ2-3; 7 nucleotides match TRBD1. Trimming took 5 bases from V and 3 from J; bases not matched to a gene: 17. CDR3 size: 18 residues. Germline V gene data show CDR1 as SGHAT and CDR2 as FQNNGV. CDR3 sequence reads: CASSPRPWAGGSTDTQYF. The CDR3 nucleotides read TGTGCCAGCAGCCCCCGCCCTTGGGCAGGGGGTAGTACAGATACGCAGTATTTT.

Many counts were recorded for this clonotype. The chain has TRBV15 and TRBJ1-2; D unclear. V was shortened by 1 base and J by 4 bases, with 10 bases between the two germline ends. The CDR3 is made up of 14 amino acids. CDR1 is LNHNV and CDR2 is YYDKDF in the germline V gene (reference sequence). Written as DNA, the CDR3 is TGTGCCACCAGCAGAGCCGACGGACCCTATGGCTACACCTTC. It yields the protein CATSRADGPYGYTF.

This clonotype was recorded at least ten times. J is TRBJ2-7 and V is TRBV10-3; maybe TRBD1 (6 bases). Germline lookup yields CDR1 ENHRY and CDR2 SYGVKD. V shed 2 bases and J shed 7 bases, with 15 bases lying between them. The CDR3 runs 14 residues. The CDR3 loop is CAISERTVIAEQYF. CDR3 bases: TGTGCCATCAGTGAGAGGACAGTTATCGCAGAGCAGTACTTC.

This clonotype was found many times. The chain's CDR3 is CASSLRRLPYEQYF. CDR3 sequence (DNA): TGTGCCAGCAGTTTAAGACGGCTGCCATACGAGCAGTACTTC. This rearrangement joins TRBV28 to TRBJ2-7; no clear D. The CDR3 extends over 14 amino acids. The germline CDR1 and CDR2 sequences are MDHEN and SYDVKM. With 2 bases removed from V and 4 bases from J, the gap between germline ends came to 12 bases.

Notes on this clonotype: A much larger clone sits a single nucleotide away, making a read error possible. V gene TRBV7-9 combines with J gene TRBJ2-7, with 8 bases that match TRBD1. Germline assignment: CDR1 SEHNR and CDR2 FQNEAQ (reference sequence). This CDR3 contains 14 residues. CDR3 region: CASSHRDRPIEHYF. CDR3 nucleotides: TGTGCCAGCAGCCACCGGGACAGGCCGATTGAGCATTACTTC.

This chain joins TRBV7-9 and TRBJ2-7; the D is unclear. V was cut by 3 bases and J by 1 base, with 10 bases left in between. Germline CDR1 reads SEHNR; CDR2 reads FQNEAQ (reference sequence). There are 14 residues in the CDR3. The CDR3: CASSFNQDSYEQYF. CDR3 nucleotides: TGTGCCAGCAGCTTTAATCAGGATTCCTACGAGCAGTACTTC.

This clonotype was seen at least ten times. V and J are TRBV12-3 or TRBV12-4 and TRBJ2-7, with D perhaps matching TRBD2 (5 bases). The V gene lost 5 bases and the J gene lost 0 bases, with 14 bases spanning the gap. The CDR3 sequence is 15 residues long. The CDR3 DNA is TGTGCCAGCAGTCCCCTAGGACTGAGCTCCTACGAGCAGTACTTC. Translation gives CASSPLGLSSYEQYF.

This clonotype was detected many times. CDR3 DNA: TGTGCCAGCAGGAAAGGACAGGGTGAATACGAGCAGTACTTC. Translation: CASRKGQGEYEQYF. This chain joins TRBV12-3 or TRBV12-4 and TRBJ2-7; 8 bases line up with TRBD1. CDR3 length: 14 residues. V dropped 6 bases and J dropped 4; count of bases not matched to a gene: 8.

This clonotype was counted ten times or more. The rearrangement joins TRBV24-1 to TRBJ1-1; D gene ambiguous. CDR3 length equals 14 residues. The V end lost 2 bases, the J end lost 1 base, and 7 bases lay between the germline ends. Germline CDR1 KGHDR, CDR2 SFDVKD. The CDR3 DNA is TGTGCCACCAGTGATTCTTCCCCGAACACTGAAGCTTTCTTT. This translates into CATSDSSPNTEAFF.

This clonotype was detected ten times or more. The chain joins TRBV7-9 to TRBJ2-5, with 7 bases aligning to TRBD1. This CDR3 has 13 amino acids. Germline lookup yields CDR1 SEHNR and CDR2 FQNEAQ (reference sequence). Germline trimming cut 5 bases from V and 4 bases from J; bases unmatched to any gene: 4. The CDR3 is CASSPDRIETQYF. CDR3 in DNA: TGTGCCAGCAGCCCGGACAGGATAGAGACCCAGTACTTC.

This clonotype was counted ten times or more. The chain combines TRBV5-1 with TRBJ2-3; no definite D call. In germline, CDR1 is SGHRS, CDR2 YFSETQ. Trimming stripped 2 bases from V and 0 bases from J, with 7 bases between. This CDR3 has 14 amino acids. The chain's CDR3 is CASSLPRSTDTQYF. In nucleotides, the CDR3 is TGCGCCAGCAGCTTACCTAGGAGCACAGATACGCAGTATTTT.